This TCR beta chain originates from a study of CD8+CD57+ T cells in acquired aplastic anemia. Study in general: Sorted CD4+ and CD8+ cells gave a mean 3.2 ug DNA, range about 0.19 to 27.4 ug. Where healthy donors were concerned, CD4+ cells averaged about 11 million reads. Findings and caveats of the study: No significant difference in CD8+ Simpson's diversity was found between patients and controls. Overlap between patients and controls comprised 25 to 35 CD8+ CDR3 sequences.

CDR3 length equals 16 residues. From germline, CDR1 is SEHNR and CDR2 FQNEAQ (reference sequence). V trimming: 1 base; J trimming: 0 bases; junction bases outside the gene matches: 4. This clonotype was detected ten times or more. Its target is not known. Profiles of TCR beta VDJ and CDR3 were generated from a genomic DNA template. In TCRdb, the reads were re-called with MiXCR into one record per CDR3 protein. Among roughly 180,000 distinct CDR3 sequences listed, approximately 49% were seen once. The chain employs TRBV7-9 and TRBJ1-1, with 8 bases identical to TRBD1. Sequencing was performed on sorted CD4+, CD8+, or CD8+CD57+ T cells (not recorded which) from PBMCs. The clonotype comes from a human donor in good health. CDR3 coding DNA: TGTGCCAGCAGCTTAGGCTGGACAGGGATGAACACTGAAGCTTTCTTT. This translates into CASSLGWTGMNTEAFF.